The text below deals with one T cell receptor (beta chain). What it binds is not known. Both 60 Vbeta primers and 13 Jbeta primers went into the PCR. Assay: immunoSEQ multiplex PCR; the TCRdb copy retains only in-frame clones and omits some. The table has under 150,000 clones, around 78% seen once. Trimming removed 4 bases from V and 7 bases from J; junction bases left unmatched: 12. The CDR3 sequence is 16 residues long. Looked up from germline, CDR1 is SGHTS and CDR2 is YDEGEE. These data belong to a study of cytomegalovirus exposure and HLA in healthy donors. Whole-study results and caveats: Researchers reported in a later analysis that a missense DCLRE1C variant was tied to TCR beta V- and J-gene trimming. The authors assumed roughly uniform sequencing depth across donors for presence/absence analyses. The likely explanation for a cluster of highly shared sequence variants was sequencing artifact.

Sequencing was carried out using PBMCs. The chain recombines TRBV5-8 with TRBJ2-1; 9 bases map to TRBD2. This clonotype was obtained from a woman aged 40 to 55 in good health and CMV-seropositive. The CDR3: CASSPLAGLGGNEQFF. DNA of the CDR3: TGTGCCAGCAGCCCCCTAGCGGGACTCGGGGGGAATGAGCAGTTCTTC.